The 18 T cell receptor beta chains below all came from one sample that was sequenced in a study of cytomegalovirus exposure and HLA in healthy donors. The PCR ran on 60 Vbeta and 13 Jbeta primers. Assay: immunoSEQ multiplex PCR; the TCRdb copy retains only in-frame clones and omits some. Counted here are around 200,000 clones, roughly 85% occurring once; the ten biggest clones make up around 4.8%. Sequencing used PBMCs. The receptors originated from a woman aged 25 to 39 in good health and CMV-seropositive.

This clone has just one count. The chain uses TRBV29-1 and TRBJ2-3; 7 bases are a match to TRBD2. CDR1 and CDR2 (germline): SQVTM, ANQGSEA. CDR3 size: 13 residues. Trimming cost V 7 bases and J 0 bases; bases outside gene matches: 4. CDR3 region: CSAWGGSTDTQYF. The DNA of the CDR3 is TGCAGCGCATGGGGGGGGAGCACAGATACGCAGTATTTT.

The genes are TRBV5-6 and TRBJ1-1; D may be TRBD1 (6 bases). The CDR3 is 14 amino acids. V lost 1 base and J lost 6, with 13 bases in between. Germline V lookup: CDR1 SGHDT, CDR2 YYEEEE. CDR3 loop: CASSLWGGNAEAFF. CDR3 nucleotide sequence: TGTGCCAGCAGCTTGTGGGGGGGCAACGCTGAAGCTTTCTTT.

The chain employs TRBV5-1 and TRBJ2-6; perhaps TRBD1 as D (6 bases). The germline gives CDR1 SGHRS, CDR2 YFSETQ. The CDR3 has 18 amino acids. V was trimmed by 4 bases and J by 0 bases, leaving 17 bases between them. This CDR3 reads CASSSLSVGGSGANVLTF. DNA of the CDR3: TGCGCCAGCAGCAGTCTCTCTGTAGGGGGCTCTGGGGCCAACGTCCTGACTTTC.

The chain recombines TRBV5-6 with TRBJ2-7; D is unclear. Germline V gene data show CDR1 as SGHDT and CDR2 as YYEEEE. The CDR3 has 11 amino acids. V was pared by 0 bases and J by 9 bases, with 7 bases between. This chain's CDR3 is CASSLGAGQYF. The CDR3 DNA reads as TGTGCCAGCAGCTTGGGGGCCGGGCAGTACTTC.

This rearrangement joins TRBV10-3 to TRBJ2-7; D is possibly TRBD2 (6 bases). Germline V gene lookup returns CDR1 ENHRY and CDR2 SYGVKD. The CDR3 has 16 residues. V was shortened by 0 bases and J by 0 bases, with 12 bases between the two germline ends. The CDR3 loop is CAISESSGMGSYEQYF. CDR3 nucleotide sequence: TGTGCCATCAGTGAGTCTAGCGGCATGGGCTCCTACGAGCAGTACTTC.

The chain uses TRBV9 and TRBJ2-7; TRBD2 is a possible D gene (7 bases). The CDR3 loop spans 16 amino acids. The germline CDR1 and CDR2 sequences are SGDLS and YYNGEE. The ends were cut back, 4 bases at V and 2 bases at J, with 19 bases in the middle. The CDR3: CASSPEEGGLPYEQYF. The CDR3 DNA sequence: TGTGCCAGCAGCCCCGAGGAGGGGGGGCTTCCCTACGAGCAGTACTTC.

The CDR3 protein is CASSLKRPSGETQYF. The CDR3 region has the DNA TGTGCCAGCAGCCTTAAAAGGCCTTCGGGGGAGACCCAGTACTTC. V and J are TRBV13 and TRBJ2-5; tentative D call: TRBD2 (5 bases). This CDR3 has 15 residues. Germline V gives CDR1 PRHDT, CDR2 FYEKMQ (reference sequence). The V gene lost 5 bases and the J gene lost 5 bases, with 18 bases spanning the gap.

The chain links TRBV30 to TRBJ1-1, with TRBD1 matching over 7 bases. The trim removed 6 bases at V and 6 bases at J, leaving 7 bases unmatched. Germline CDR1 is GTSNPN and CDR2 is SVGIG (reference sequence). The CDR3 consists of 12 residues. CDR3 nucleotide sequence: TGTGCCTGCAGGGACAGCGGACCTGAAGCTTTCTTT. Translating it yields CACRDSGPEAFF.

In this sample, this clone turned up once. The J gene is TRBJ2-7, the V gene TRBV5-6; a possible D gene is TRBD1 (6 bases). The CDR3 is 15 residues long. The ends were cut back, 0 bases at V and 2 bases at J, with 12 bases in the middle. Germline-derived CDR1 and CDR2 are SGHDT and YYEEEE. CDR3 residues: CASSLAGAAPYEQYF. The CDR3 DNA reads TGTGCCAGCAGCTTGGCAGGGGCGGCCCCCTACGAGCAGTACTTC.

The V gene is TRBV28, the J gene TRBJ2-2, with D possibly TRBD2 on 7 matching bases. The CDR3 is 14 amino acids. Trimming pared 9 bases from V and 1 base from J, leaving 12 bases between. CDR1 and CDR2 (germline): MDHEN, SYDVKM. The CDR3 DNA sequence: TGTGCCAGTCAAGCGGGACAGAACACCGGGGAGCTGTTTTTT. Translated: CASQAGQNTGELFF.

This chain links TRBV9 with TRBJ2-1, with TRBD2 as a possible D gene (6 bases). Trimming took 4 bases from V and 4 from J, leaving 15 bases between them. CDR1 and CDR2 from the germline V gene are SGDLS and YYNGEE. The CDR3 contains 15 residues. The CDR3 nucleotides read TGTGCCAGCAGCATATTTGTCGGGGGATACAATGAGCAGTTCTTC. As protein: CASSIFVGGYNEQFF.

The chain couples TRBV6-5 to TRBJ1-1; the D gene is possibly TRBD1 (5 bases). The germline V gene has CDR1 MNHEY and CDR2 SVGAGI. The CDR3 contains 16 residues. V was shortened by 3 bases and J by 0 bases, with 14 bases between the two germline ends. The CDR3 reads CASSYGAGSMNTEAFF. In nucleotides, the CDR3 is TGTGCCAGCAGTTATGGGGCGGGGAGTATGAACACTGAAGCTTTCTTT.

This chain links TRBV7-2 with TRBJ2-7; D might be TRBD2 (5 bases). With 4 bases removed from V and 2 bases from J, the gap between germline ends came to 15 bases. The CDR3 sequence is 15 residues long. Germline CDR1 reads SGHTA; CDR2 reads FQGNSA. The CDR3 reads CASSSGGPGTYEQYF. CDR3 nucleotides: TGTGCCAGCAGCTCCGGAGGCCCTGGGACCTACGAGCAGTACTTC.

The chain joins TRBV10-3 to TRBJ1-1, with D perhaps TRBD1 (5 bases). V lost 7 bases to trimming and J lost 1 base, with 19 bases between them. Germline V gene data show CDR1 as ENHRY and CDR2 as SYGVKD. This CDR3 region has 16 residues. For the CDR3, the DNA is TGTGCCATCATGACCGTTTCCAGGGTCGGGAACACTGAAGCTTTCTTT. Its protein is CAIMTVSRVGNTEAFF.

V gene TRBV21-1 combines with J gene TRBJ2-3; the tabulated D call, TRBD2, remains unverified against the DNA. TRBV21-1 is reported as a pseudogene. The CDR3 has 19 amino acids. The CDR3 here is CASSKVCFRGGDRTDTQYF. CDR3 bases: TGTGCCAGCAGCAAAGTTTGTTTTCGGGGAGGGGACCGCACAGATACGCAGTATTTT.

The rearrangement uses TRBV7-9 and TRBJ1-1; TRBD1 matches at 8 bases. Germline V CDR1 and CDR2: SEHNR, FQNEAQ (reference sequence). This CDR3 spans 16 amino acids. Losses at the gene ends were 5 bases for V and 1 base for J; bases not matched to a gene: 9. The CDR3 is CASSTESGTGNTEAFF. In nucleotides, the CDR3 is TGTGCCAGCAGCACCGAATCCGGGACAGGGAACACTGAAGCTTTCTTT.

This clone appeared a single time. The J gene is TRBJ2-5, the V gene TRBV11-2; 11 nucleotides match TRBD1. CDR3 length: 17 residues. Germline values: CDR1 SGHAT, CDR2 FQNNGV. J was trimmed by 0 bases and V by 1 base; bases with no gene match: 4. CDR3 in DNA: TGTGCCAGCAGCTTAGGGGGACAGGGGGTAAACCAAGAGACCCAGTACTTC. The encoded protein is CASSLGGQGVNQETQYF.

The chain links TRBV7-9 to TRBJ2-1; D gene ambiguous. Deletions cut 0 bases from V and 7 bases from J, with 7 bases between. The germline V gene has CDR1 SEHNR and CDR2 FQNEAQ (reference sequence). This CDR3 region has 13 residues. The CDR3 region has the DNA TGTGCCAGCAGCTTAGCTGTAATTAATGAGCAGTTCTTC. Translated: CASSLAVINEQFF.